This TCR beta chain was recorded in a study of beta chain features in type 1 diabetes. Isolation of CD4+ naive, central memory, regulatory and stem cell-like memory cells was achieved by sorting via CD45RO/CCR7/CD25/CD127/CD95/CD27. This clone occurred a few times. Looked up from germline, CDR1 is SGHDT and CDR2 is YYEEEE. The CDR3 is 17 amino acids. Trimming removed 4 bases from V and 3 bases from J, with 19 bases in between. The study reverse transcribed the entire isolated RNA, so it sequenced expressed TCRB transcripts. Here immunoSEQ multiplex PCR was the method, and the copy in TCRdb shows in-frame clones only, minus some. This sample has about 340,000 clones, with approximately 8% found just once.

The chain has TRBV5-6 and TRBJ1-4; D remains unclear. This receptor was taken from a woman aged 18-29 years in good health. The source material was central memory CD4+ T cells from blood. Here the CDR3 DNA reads TGTGCCAGCAGCACGCGGATAGCGGTCCTGGCTAATGAAAAACTGTTTTTT. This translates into CASSTRIAVLANEKLFF.